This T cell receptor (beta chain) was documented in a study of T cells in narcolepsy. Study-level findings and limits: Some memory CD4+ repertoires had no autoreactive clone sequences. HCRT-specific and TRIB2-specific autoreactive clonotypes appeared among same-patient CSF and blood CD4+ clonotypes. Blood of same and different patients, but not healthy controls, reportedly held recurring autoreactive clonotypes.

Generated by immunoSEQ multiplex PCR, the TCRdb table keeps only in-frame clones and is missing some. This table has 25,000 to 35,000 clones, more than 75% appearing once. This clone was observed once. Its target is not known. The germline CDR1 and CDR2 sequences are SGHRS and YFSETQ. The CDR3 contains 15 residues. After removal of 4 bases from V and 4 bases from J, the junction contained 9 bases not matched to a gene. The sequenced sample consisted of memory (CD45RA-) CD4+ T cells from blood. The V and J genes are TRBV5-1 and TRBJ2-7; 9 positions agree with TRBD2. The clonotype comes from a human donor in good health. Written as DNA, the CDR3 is TGCGCCAGCAGCACCTTAGCGGGAGCAGGGTACGAGCAGTACTTC. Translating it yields CASSTLAGAGYEQYF.